These T cell receptor beta chains were read from a single sample in a study of T cell responses to AZD1222 COVID-19 vaccine. Only in-frame clones appear in the TCRdb table, and some are missing; sequencing was by immunoSEQ multiplex PCR. The sample lists some 100,000 clones, roughly 91% occurring once. The sample consisted of peripheral blood, taken 28 days after the second AZD1222 dose. The receptors originated from an adult who received the AZD1222 COVID-19 vaccine. Both conserved end residues are trimmed from each CDR3. The D gene is left open where the match is weak. Where a row states a size, it is once, few, many or the class of an expanded clone; other rows omit it.

d_call clone_size j_call v_call cdr3_aa
NA once TRBJ1-1 TRBV7-2 ASSLAAAENTEAF
NA NA TRBJ1-4 TRBV5-5 ASTRGQATNEKLF
TRBD2 NA TRBJ2-1 TRBV6-4 ASRPGGSYNEQF
TRBD1 NA TRBJ2-6 TRBV5-1 ASTPGTGSGANVLT
TRBD2 few TRBJ2-5 TRBV4-1 ASSLGTGGASVTQY
TRBD2 NA TRBJ2-7 TRBV4-2 ASSQGDGRAPYEQY
NA NA TRBJ2-7 TRBV5-6 ASSSFSYEQY
NA NA TRBJ2-1 TRBV18 ASSTLAIEQF
NA NA TRBJ1-4 TRBV19 ASSPVATNEKLF
NA NA TRBJ1-2 TRBV12-3/TRBV12-4 ASSSGARKRYT
TRBD2 NA TRBJ2-2 TRBV9 ASSPTSGRSTGELF
TRBD1 NA TRBJ2-7 TRBV18 ASSPRQGRYEQY
NA once TRBJ1-5 TRBV7-9 ASSRSPQPQH
TRBD1 NA TRBJ2-7 TRBV5-4 ASTNRGRSYEQY
NA NA TRBJ1-5 TRBV21-1 ASTYNQPQH
TRBD2 NA TRBJ2-3 TRBV19 ASSRTSGSPDTQY
NA once TRBJ2-7 TRBV29-1 SGTGAYEQY